This T cell receptor (beta chain) was sequenced in a study of response to subunit inactivated influenza vaccine. There are a few counts of this clonotype. The V and J ends lost 6 bases and 0 bases, in that order; junction bases with no gene match: 6. The CDR3 length is 17 residues. TCRdb itself ran the RT-PCR reads through MiXCR, one entry per CDR3 protein. Of more than 500,000 distinct CDR3 sequences in the sample, about 11% were seen once. This sample was shared with a second study, whose subject was T cells expressing NK-cell markers. That source notes: The cDNA for TCR beta came from 5'RACE template switching with UMIs. It was sorted CD3+CD56-NKG2C+, CD3+CD56+NKG2C- and CD3+CD56+NKG2C+ T cells that provided the TCR beta repertoires. Among eight sequenced donors, seven carried HCMV seropositivity while one was seronegative.

Sequencing was performed on PBMCs from blood, taken on the day of vaccination. The chain links TRBV12-3 or TRBV12-4 to TRBJ2-6, with TRBD1 identical over 9 bases. The TCR was taken from a man between 50 and 59 years old who received an inactivated influenza vaccine. The CDR3 sequence: CASSSGTGSSGANVLTF. The CDR3 nucleotides read TGTGCCAGCAGCTCCGGGACAGGGTCCTCTGGGGCCAACGTCCTGACTTTC.